This passage covers 15 T cell receptor beta chains from one sample sequenced in a study of blood T cell repertoires in COVID-19. The protocol was immunoSEQ multiplex PCR, while the TCRdb copy is restricted to in-frame clones and leaves out a portion. The sample carries about 320,000 clones, approximately 90% recorded once. Sequencing used PBMCs or T cells enriched from blood (not recorded which). These receptors were collected from a woman aged 25 to 39 who had been exposed to COVID-19.

This chain links TRBV27 with TRBJ1-2; 9 nucleotides match TRBD1. Germline V lookup: CDR1 MNHEY, CDR2 SMNVEV (reference sequence). V lost 1 base, J lost 2 bases, and 2 bases stayed unmatched. The length of the CDR3 is 15 residues. CDR3 sequence reads: CASSLFGTGNYGYTF. In DNA form, the CDR3 reads TGTGCCAGCAGTTTATTCGGGACAGGGAACTATGGCTACACCTTC.

The chain is built from TRBV5-1 and TRBJ1-2; D gene ambiguous. The CDR3 spans 13 residues. V was pared by 0 bases and J by 4 bases, with 7 bases between. Germline CDR1 SGHRS, CDR2 YFSETQ. CDR3 loop: CASSLDYSYGYTF. In DNA form, the CDR3 reads TGCGCCAGCAGCTTGGACTATAGCTATGGCTACACCTTC.

With respect to this clone: Within the sample, other DNA sequences also encode this same CDR3. CDR3 in DNA: TGCGCCAGCAGCTTGAGGGCAGGGGATCAGCCCCAGCATTTT. This translates into CASSLRAGDQPQHF. V and J are TRBV5-1 and TRBJ1-5; a possible D gene is TRBD1 (6 bases). The V end was cut by 1 base, the J end by 5 bases, with 10 bases between. The CDR3 has 14 amino acids. Germline CDR1 SGHRS, CDR2 YFSETQ.

This clone turned up a few times. The V call is TRBV4-3, the J call TRBJ1-6; the D is unclear. Germline CDR1 and CDR2: LGHNA and YSLEER. CDR3 size: 16 residues. V gave up 0 bases and J gave up 10 bases, with 16 bases separating them. CDR3 region: CASSQERGGSGSPLHF. CDR3 DNA sequence: TGCGCCAGCAGCCAAGAGCGTGGCGGGTCGGGGTCACCCCTCCACTTT.

CDR3 residues: CASSQGQGVKTEAFF. In DNA, the CDR3 is TGCGCCAGCAGCCAGGGACAGGGCGTTAAAACTGAAGCTTTCTTT. This chain joins TRBV4-1 and TRBJ1-1, with 9 bases fitting TRBD1. V was clipped by 3 bases and J by 5 bases; unmatched bases: 7. CDR1 and CDR2 (germline): MGHRA, YSYEKL. The CDR3 sequence is 15 residues long.

The chain has TRBV9 and TRBJ1-2; 9 bases are shared with TRBD1. The ends lost 3 bases at V and 6 bases at J; junction bases unmatched: 15. Germline CDR1 is SGDLS and CDR2 is YYNGEE. The CDR3 has 17 residues. The CDR3 loop is CASSAPSTGGAVHGYTF. CDR3 nucleotide sequence: TGTGCCAGCAGCGCCCCCTCCACAGGGGGCGCGGTTCATGGCTACACCTTC.

The gene calls are TRBV2 and TRBJ1-5, with unresolved D. Germline loops: CDR1 SNHLY, CDR2 FYNNEI. Trimming took off 3 bases at V and 0 bases at J, with 12 bases between the two ends. This CDR3 is 16 amino acids long. The CDR3 sequence: CASSDTRGSSNQPQHF. The CDR3 DNA sequence: TGTGCCAGCAGTGATACAAGAGGGAGTAGCAATCAGCCCCAGCATTTT.

The chain recombines TRBV4-1 with TRBJ2-2; possibly TRBD1 for D (6 bases). The CDR3 consists of 15 residues. V was clipped by 2 bases and J by 1 base, with 8 bases between them. Germline assignment: CDR1 MGHRA and CDR2 YSYEKL. The CDR3 bases are TGCGCCAGCAGCCAATTCAGGGGGAACACCGGGGAGCTGTTTTTT. This sequence encodes CASSQFRGNTGELFF.

The J gene is TRBJ2-5, the V gene TRBV7-9; possible D gene TRBD1, 6 bases. Germline assignment: CDR1 SEHNR and CDR2 FQNEAQ (reference sequence). The V end lost 2 bases, the J end lost 5 bases, and 9 bases lay between the germline ends. The CDR3 runs to 13 residues. CDR3 region: CASSLRQGETQYF. The DNA of the CDR3 is TGTGCCAGCAGCTTACGGCAGGGGGAGACCCAGTACTTC.

The chain carries TRBV14 and TRBJ1-6; D gene uncertain. Deletions cut 5 bases from V and 9 bases from J, with 14 bases between. CDR1 and CDR2 from the germline V gene are SGHDN and FVKESK. CDR3 size: 14 residues. CDR3 region: CASSVEVSSSPLHF. CDR3 nucleotides: TGTGCCAGCAGCGTCGAGGTTAGCTCTTCACCCCTCCACTTT.

The chain is built from TRBV6-2 or TRBV6-3 and TRBJ1-2; D is undetermined. This CDR3 comprises 14 residues. Germline loops: CDR1 MNHEY, CDR2 SVGEGT. V shed 3 bases and J shed 8 bases, with 16 bases lying between them. Written as DNA, the CDR3 is TGTGCCAGCAGTTATTACGGGGAGGGTCGAGGCTACACCTTC. This encodes CASSYYGEGRGYTF.

The J gene is TRBJ1-5, the V gene TRBV6-1; D perhaps matches TRBD1 (6 bases). This CDR3 region has 14 residues. Trimming left V 7 bases short and J 7 bases short, with 17 bases between. The germline V gene encodes CDR1 MNHNS and CDR2 SASEGT. CDR3: CASTRGGGDQPQHF. CDR3 sequence (DNA): TGTGCCAGCACCAGAGGAGGGGGGGACCAGCCCCAGCATTTT.

This clone appeared a single time. This chain connects TRBV5-1 to TRBJ2-1, with D maybe TRBD1 (6 bases). Germline CDR1 is SGHRS and CDR2 is YFSETQ. Trimming took off 6 bases at V and 3 bases at J, with 13 bases between the two ends. The CDR3 consists of 14 residues. CDR3 DNA sequence: TGCGCCAGCACTACATCGGACAGCTACAATGAGCAGTTCTTC. It codes for CASTTSDSYNEQFF.

The V gene is TRBV10-2, the J gene TRBJ2-1, with D tentatively TRBD2 (6 bases). The CDR3 consists of 14 residues. From germline, CDR1 is WSHSY and CDR2 SAAADI. The V gene lost 1 base and the J gene lost 10 bases, with 14 bases spanning the gap. The CDR3 reads CASSEWGEVKEQFF. The CDR3 DNA reads TGCGCCAGCAGTGAGTGGGGGGAGGTAAAGGAGCAGTTCTTC.

V and J are TRBV2 and TRBJ2-7, with 12 bases matching TRBD2. The germline V gene has CDR1 SNHLY and CDR2 FYNNEI. The CDR3 runs to 16 residues. The J segment lost 3 bases and the V segment lost 3 bases, leaving 6 bases of the junction unmatched. The CDR3, as DNA: TGTGCCAGCAGTGAGCTAGCGGGGGGGCAGAGCTACGAGCAGTACTTC. This gives the protein CASSELAGGQSYEQYF.